The 17 T cell receptor beta chains listed next were all sequenced from one sample in a study of cytomegalovirus exposure and HLA in healthy donors. The PCR was carried out with 60 Vbeta primers and 13 Jbeta primers. Assay: immunoSEQ multiplex PCR; the TCRdb copy retains only in-frame clones and omits some. The profile covers around 130,000 clones, with around 67% appearing a single time and over 2% taken by the ten largest. Sequencing used PBMCs. The receptors originated from a woman in her thirties or forties in good health and CMV-seropositive.

This clone was seen just once. The chain carries TRBV6-5 and TRBJ1-3, with D unresolved. The CDR3 is 15 residues long. The ends were cut back, 4 bases at V and 0 bases at J, with 10 bases in the middle. The germline gives CDR1 MNHEY, CDR2 SVGAGI. The CDR3 loop reads CASSLTGNSGNTIYF. CDR3 DNA sequence: TGTGCCAGCAGTTTAACGGGAAACTCTGGAAACACCATATATTTT.

The genes are TRBV7-3 and TRBJ2-1, with 12 bases fitting TRBD2. CDR3 length equals 15 residues. Germline V gene sequence: CDR1 SGHTA, CDR2 FQGTGA. The junction had 3 bases not matched to a gene; V was cut back by 2 bases and J by 7 bases. The CDR3 sequence: CASSLRTSGVNEQFF. CDR3 sequence (DNA): TGTGCCAGCAGCTTACGGACTAGCGGGGTAAATGAGCAGTTCTTC.

The chain employs TRBV27 and TRBJ2-3; 11 nucleotides agree with TRBD2. This CDR3 has 16 residues. V lost 3 bases to trimming and J lost 2 bases; unmatched junction nucleotides: 4. The germline gives CDR1 MNHEY, CDR2 SMNVEV (reference sequence). CDR3 DNA sequence: TGTGCCAGCAGTTTTACTAGCGGGGGCCTCACAGATACGCAGTATTTT. It specifies CASSFTSGGLTDTQYF.

In its sample, this clone was seen a few times. V is TRBV28 and J is TRBJ1-6, with D hard to call. The CDR3 contains 15 residues. Germline loops: CDR1 MDHEN, CDR2 SYDVKM. Deletions cut 5 bases from V and 9 bases from J, with 17 bases between. CDR3 sequence reads: CASSVRAMGSSPLHF. CDR3 nucleotide sequence: TGTGCCAGCAGTGTTAGGGCAATGGGGAGTTCACCCCTCCACTTT.

The chain uses TRBV5-4 and TRBJ1-2; perhaps TRBD1 as D (5 bases). Per the germline V gene, CDR1 is SGHNT and CDR2 is YYREEE (reference sequence). CDR3 length: 15 residues. Trimming removed 1 base at V and 5 bases at J, with 15 bases between. Here the CDR3 reads CASSLLSDMEYGYTF. Written as DNA, the CDR3 is TGTGCCAGCAGCTTGTTGTCGGACATGGAGTATGGCTACACCTTC. Looking up the rest from reference TRBV5-4 and TRBJ1-2 gives the full variable domain: ETGVTQSPTHLIKTRGQQVTLRCSSQSGHNTVSWYQQALGQGPQFIFQYYREEENGRGNFPPRFSGLQFPNYSSELNVNALELDDSALYLCASSLLSDMEYGYTFGSGTRLTVV.

This clone was detected once. The chain uses TRBV28 and TRBJ1-4; D is unresolved. CDR3 length equals 14 residues. V was trimmed by 5 bases and J by 4 bases, leaving 11 bases between them. The germline V gene has CDR1 MDHEN and CDR2 SYDVKM. CDR3 nucleotides: TGTGCCAGCAGTATGGCTGGTCTTAATGAAAAACTGTTTTTT. It yields the protein CASSMAGLNEKLFF.

This clone has only one observation. The chain carries TRBV6-5 and TRBJ1-2, with D uncertain. The V end was cut by 6 bases, the J end by 4 bases, with 15 bases between. In germline, CDR1 is MNHEY, CDR2 SVGAGI. This CDR3 is built from 14 residues. CDR3 DNA: TGTGCCAGCAGCCGGGAGTCGGTGCCCTATGGCTACACCTTC. This codes for CASSRESVPYGYTF.

The rearrangement joins TRBV5-6 to TRBJ1-5; TRBD1 might be the D (5 bases). Per germline, CDR1 SGHDT and CDR2 YYEEEE. The CDR3 spans 17 residues. The germline V and J ends were trimmed by 0 bases and 7 bases, with 20 bases remaining between them. CDR3 region: CASSLGPAGRENQPQHF. The DNA for the CDR3 is TGTGCCAGCAGCTTGGGTCCTGCAGGGCGAGAGAACCAGCCCCAGCATTTT.

The rearrangement joins TRBV25-1 to TRBJ1-1, with D possibly matching TRBD1 (5 bases). Trimming removed 5 bases at V and 6 bases at J, with 19 bases between. The CDR3 loop spans 15 amino acids. Germline values: CDR1 MGHDK, CDR2 SYGVNS. The DNA for the CDR3 is TGTGCCAGCAGTCCCCAGGACAAAGGAAAATCTGAAGCTTTCTTT. Translated: CASSPQDKGKSEAFF. The whole variable domain, remainder taken from reference TRBV25-1 and TRBJ1-1, is EADIYQTPRYLVIGTGKKITLECSQTMGHDKMYWYQQDPGMELHLIHYSYGVNSTEKGDLSSESTVSRIRTEHFPLTLESARPSHTSQYLCASSPQDKGKSEAFFGQGTRLTVV.

The J gene is TRBJ2-1, the V gene TRBV5-6; 11 bases align to TRBD2. The germline gives CDR1 SGHDT, CDR2 YYEEEE. The trim removed 5 bases at V and 9 bases at J, leaving 13 bases unmatched. The CDR3 contains 16 residues. The CDR3 is CASRILYSGGATEQFF. The CDR3 DNA follows: TGTGCCAGCAGGATCCTTTATAGCGGGGGGGCCACTGAGCAGTTCTTC.

The V and J genes are TRBV27 and TRBJ2-7, with 9 bases identical to TRBD1. Germline V gene data show CDR1 as MNHEY and CDR2 as SMNVEV (reference sequence). The J segment lost 5 bases and the V segment lost 5 bases, leaving 1 base of the junction unmatched. The CDR3 length is 12 residues. CDR3: CASSRQGDEQYF. In nucleotides, the CDR3 is TGTGCCAGCAGTAGACAGGGGGACGAGCAGTACTTC.

CDR3 sequence reads: CASSPDRGMYEQYF. The CDR3 nucleotides are TGTGCCAGCAGCCCGGACAGGGGGATGTACGAGCAGTACTTC. The chain links TRBV27 to TRBJ2-5, with 10 bases identical to TRBD1. The J call may be in error: the DNA end matches TRBJ2-7 better. The V gene's germline CDR1 is MNHEY and CDR2 SMNVEV (reference sequence). This CDR3 has 14 residues.

This rearrangement joins TRBV2 to TRBJ1-4, with TRBD1 identical over 7 bases. The ends lost 1 base at V and 0 bases at J; junction bases unmatched: 2. Germline V CDR1 and CDR2: SNHLY, FYNNEI. This CDR3 has 16 amino acids. The CDR3 region has the DNA TGTGCCAGCAGTGAAGGACAGGGTTCAACTAATGAAAAACTGTTTTTT. Its protein is CASSEGQGSTNEKLFF.

V usage is TRBV7-2 and J usage is TRBJ2-5; D is possibly TRBD2 (5 bases). The J call may be faulty, since TRBJ2-7 better matches the DNA end. The CDR3 consists of 11 residues. Looked up from germline, CDR1 is SGHTA and CDR2 is FQGNSA. The CDR3 spells CASGSSYEQYF. In nucleotides, the CDR3 is TGTGCCAGCGGGAGCTCCTACGAGCAGTACTTC.

This clone has only a few counts. The CDR3 does not close with the conserved phenylalanine or tryptophan, likely indicating a read error. V gene TRBV2 combines with J gene TRBJ2-7; no clear D gene. V lost 2 bases, J lost 0 bases, and 8 bases lay in between. The CDR3 is 14 residues long. CDR1 and CDR2 (germline): SNHLY, FYNNEI. CDR3 bases: TGTGCCAGCAGTGAATTGAGGAGCTCCTACGAGCAGTACCTC. Its translation: CASSELRSSYEQYL.

This rearrangement joins TRBV6-5 to TRBJ2-1; TRBD2 matches at 9 bases. The CDR3 totals 15 residues. With V trimmed by 4 bases and J by 9 bases, 10 bases remained unmatched. Germline CDR1 and CDR2: MNHEY and SVGAGI. For the CDR3, the DNA is TGTGCCAGCAGTTCACCGGGACTAGCTTATCGTGAGCAGTTCTTC. This translates into CASSSPGLAYREQFF.

This clone has just a few counts. The chain links TRBV4-3 to TRBJ2-5, with D perhaps given as TRBD1 or TRBD2 (5 bases each). The CDR3 runs to 13 residues. CDR1 and CDR2 (germline): LGHNA, YSLEER. Trimming removed 4 bases from V and 4 bases from J, with 10 bases in between. This chain's CDR3 is CASSREGRETQYF. The CDR3 DNA is TGCGCCAGCAGCCGAGAGGGGCGAGAGACCCAGTACTTC.